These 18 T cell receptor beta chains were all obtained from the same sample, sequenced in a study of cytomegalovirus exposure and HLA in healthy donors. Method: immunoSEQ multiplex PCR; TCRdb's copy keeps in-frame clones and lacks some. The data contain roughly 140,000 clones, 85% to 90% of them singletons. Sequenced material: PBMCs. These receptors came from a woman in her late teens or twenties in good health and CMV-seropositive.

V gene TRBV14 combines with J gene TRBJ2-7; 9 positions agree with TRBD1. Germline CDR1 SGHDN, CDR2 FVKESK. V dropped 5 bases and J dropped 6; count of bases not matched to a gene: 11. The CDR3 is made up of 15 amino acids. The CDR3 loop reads CASSFSTGGRAEQYF. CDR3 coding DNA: TGTGCCAGCAGCTTTTCGACAGGGGGGAGAGCCGAGCAGTACTTC.

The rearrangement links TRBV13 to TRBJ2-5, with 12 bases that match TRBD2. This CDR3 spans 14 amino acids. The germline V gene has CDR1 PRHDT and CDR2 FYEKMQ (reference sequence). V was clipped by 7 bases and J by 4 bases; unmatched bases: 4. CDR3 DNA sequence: TGTGCCAGCAAGGCGACTAGCGGGAGAGAGACCCAGTACTTC. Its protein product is CASKATSGRETQYF.

CDR3 loop: CASSPSITGELFF. The CDR3 bases are TGTGCCAGCTCACCAAGCATAACCGGGGAGCTGTTTTTT. This chain links TRBV18 with TRBJ2-2; no firm D call. The germline V and J ends were trimmed by 2 bases and 5 bases, with 6 bases remaining between them. Germline CDR1 and CDR2: KGHSH and LQKENI. The CDR3 is 13 amino acids.

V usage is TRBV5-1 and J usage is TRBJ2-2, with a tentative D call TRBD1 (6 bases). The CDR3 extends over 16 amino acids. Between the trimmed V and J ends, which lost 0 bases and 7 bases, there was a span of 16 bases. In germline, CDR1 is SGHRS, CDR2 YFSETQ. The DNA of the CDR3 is TGCGCCAGCAGCTTGGAGGGGGATGTCTCGGTCGGGGAGCTGTTTTTT. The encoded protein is CASSLEGDVSVGELFF.

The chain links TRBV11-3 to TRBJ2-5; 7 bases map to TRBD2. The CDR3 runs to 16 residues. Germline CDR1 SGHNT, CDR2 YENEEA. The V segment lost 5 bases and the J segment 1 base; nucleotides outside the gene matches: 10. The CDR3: CASSPWIPSGQETQYF. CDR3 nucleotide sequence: TGTGCCAGCAGCCCTTGGATCCCTAGCGGCCAAGAGACCCAGTACTTC.

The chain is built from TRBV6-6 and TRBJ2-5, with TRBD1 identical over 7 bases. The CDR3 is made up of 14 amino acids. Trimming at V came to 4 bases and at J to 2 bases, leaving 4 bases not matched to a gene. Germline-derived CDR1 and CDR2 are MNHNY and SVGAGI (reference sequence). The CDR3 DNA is TGTGCCAGCAGTTCTCGGGGACAGCAAGAGACCCAGTACTTC. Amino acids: CASSSRGQQETQYF.

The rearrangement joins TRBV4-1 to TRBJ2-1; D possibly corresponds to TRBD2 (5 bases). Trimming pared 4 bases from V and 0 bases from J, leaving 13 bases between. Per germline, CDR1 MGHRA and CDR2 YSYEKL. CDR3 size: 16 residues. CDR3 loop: CASSRLGSASYNEQFF. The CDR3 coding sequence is TGCGCCAGCAGCCGTCTAGGTAGCGCCTCCTACAATGAGCAGTTCTTC.

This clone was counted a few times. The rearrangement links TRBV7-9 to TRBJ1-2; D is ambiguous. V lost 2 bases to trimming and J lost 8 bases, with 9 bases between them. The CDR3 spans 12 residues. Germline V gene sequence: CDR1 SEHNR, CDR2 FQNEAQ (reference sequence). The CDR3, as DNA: TGTGCCAGCAGCTTAAGTGCACTCGGCTACACCTTC. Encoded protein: CASSLSALGYTF.

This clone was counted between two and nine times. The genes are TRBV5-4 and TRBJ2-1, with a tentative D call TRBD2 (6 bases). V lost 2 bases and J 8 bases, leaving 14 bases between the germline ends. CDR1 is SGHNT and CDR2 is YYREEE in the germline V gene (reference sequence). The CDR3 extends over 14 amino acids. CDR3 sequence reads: CASSLWAGPHEQFF. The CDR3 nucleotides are TGTGCCAGCAGCTTATGGGCGGGACCCCATGAGCAGTTCTTC.

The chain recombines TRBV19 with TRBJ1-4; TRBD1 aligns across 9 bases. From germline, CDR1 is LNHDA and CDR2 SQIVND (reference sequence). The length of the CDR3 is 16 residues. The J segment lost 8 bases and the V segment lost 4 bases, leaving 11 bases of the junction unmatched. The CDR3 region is CASSRPGQGEEEKLFF. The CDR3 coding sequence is TGTGCCAGTAGTAGACCGGGACAGGGAGAGGAGGAAAAACTGTTTTTT. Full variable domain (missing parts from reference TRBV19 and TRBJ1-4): DGGITQSPKYLFRKEGQNVTLSCEQNLNHDAMYWYRQDPGQGLRLIYYSQIVNDFQKGDIAEGYSVSREKKESFPLTVTSAQKNPTAFYLCASSRPGQGEEEKLFFGSGTQLSVL.

The CDR3 DNA reads TGTGCCTCTAGCGGGATCTCCTACGAGCAGTACTTC. Its protein product is CASSGISYEQYF. The chain links TRBV11-3 to TRBJ2-7, with 9 bases matching TRBD2. Per the germline V gene, CDR1 is SGHNT and CDR2 is YENEEA. J gave up 0 bases and V 11 bases, and 2 bases lay outside the gene matches. The CDR3 is 12 residues long. The variable domain in full, with the rest retrieved from reference TRBV11-3 and TRBJ2-7, is EAGVVQSPRYKIIEKKQPVAFWCNPISGHNTLYWYLQNLGQGPELLIRYENEEAVDDSQLPKDRFSAERLKGVDSTLKIQPAELGDSAVYLCASSGISYEQYFGPGTRLTVT.

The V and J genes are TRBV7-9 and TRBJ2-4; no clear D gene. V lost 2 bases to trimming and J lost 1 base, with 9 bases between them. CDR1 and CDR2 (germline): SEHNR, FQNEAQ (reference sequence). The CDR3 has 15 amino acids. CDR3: CASSLSVAAKNIQYF. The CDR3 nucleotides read TGTGCCAGCAGCTTATCTGTCGCGGCCAAAAACATTCAGTACTTC.

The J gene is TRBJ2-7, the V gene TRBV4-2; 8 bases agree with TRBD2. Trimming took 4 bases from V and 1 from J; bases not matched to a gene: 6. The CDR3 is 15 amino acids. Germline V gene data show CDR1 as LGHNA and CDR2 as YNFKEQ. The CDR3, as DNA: TGTGCCAGCAGCCCGGGACTAGTTGGGTCCTACGAGCAGTACTTC. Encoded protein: CASSPGLVGSYEQYF.

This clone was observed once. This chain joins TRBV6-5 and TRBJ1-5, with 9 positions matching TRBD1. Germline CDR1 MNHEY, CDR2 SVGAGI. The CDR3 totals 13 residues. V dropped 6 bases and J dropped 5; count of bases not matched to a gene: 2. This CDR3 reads CASRDRGDQPQHF. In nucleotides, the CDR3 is TGTGCCAGCAGGGACAGGGGCGATCAGCCCCAGCATTTT.

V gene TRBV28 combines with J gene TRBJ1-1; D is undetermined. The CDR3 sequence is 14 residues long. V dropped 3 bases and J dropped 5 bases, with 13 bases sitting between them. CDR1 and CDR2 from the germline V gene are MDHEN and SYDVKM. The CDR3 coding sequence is TGTGCCAGCAGTTTGGAACAGAGGGAAACTGAAGCTTTCTTT. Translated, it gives CASSLEQRETEAFF.

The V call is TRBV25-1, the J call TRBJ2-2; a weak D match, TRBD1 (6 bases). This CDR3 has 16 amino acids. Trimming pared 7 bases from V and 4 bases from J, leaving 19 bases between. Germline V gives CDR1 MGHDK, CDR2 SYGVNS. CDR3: CASMGDRDILTGELFF. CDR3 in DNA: TGTGCCAGCATGGGGGACCGGGACATTCTCACCGGGGAGCTGTTTTTT.

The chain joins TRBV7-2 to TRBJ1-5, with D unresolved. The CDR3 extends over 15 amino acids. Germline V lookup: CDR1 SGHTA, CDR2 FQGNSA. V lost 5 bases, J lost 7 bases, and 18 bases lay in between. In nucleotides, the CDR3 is TGTGCCAGCAGCCCAGAGGGCCCCGCCGGGCAGCCCCAGCATTTT. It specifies CASSPEGPAGQPQHF. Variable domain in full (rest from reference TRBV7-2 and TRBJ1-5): GAGVSQSPSNKVTEKGKDVELRCDPISGHTALYWYRQSLGQGLEFLIYFQGNSAPDKSGLPSDRFSAERTGGSVSTLTIQRTQQEDSAVYLCASSPEGPAGQPQHFGDGTRLSIL.

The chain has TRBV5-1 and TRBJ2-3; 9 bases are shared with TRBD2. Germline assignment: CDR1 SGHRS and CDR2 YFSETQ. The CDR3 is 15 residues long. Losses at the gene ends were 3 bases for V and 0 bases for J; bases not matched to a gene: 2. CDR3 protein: CASSSTSGSTDTQYF. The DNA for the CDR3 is TGCGCCAGCAGCTCAACTAGCGGGAGCACAGATACGCAGTATTTT.